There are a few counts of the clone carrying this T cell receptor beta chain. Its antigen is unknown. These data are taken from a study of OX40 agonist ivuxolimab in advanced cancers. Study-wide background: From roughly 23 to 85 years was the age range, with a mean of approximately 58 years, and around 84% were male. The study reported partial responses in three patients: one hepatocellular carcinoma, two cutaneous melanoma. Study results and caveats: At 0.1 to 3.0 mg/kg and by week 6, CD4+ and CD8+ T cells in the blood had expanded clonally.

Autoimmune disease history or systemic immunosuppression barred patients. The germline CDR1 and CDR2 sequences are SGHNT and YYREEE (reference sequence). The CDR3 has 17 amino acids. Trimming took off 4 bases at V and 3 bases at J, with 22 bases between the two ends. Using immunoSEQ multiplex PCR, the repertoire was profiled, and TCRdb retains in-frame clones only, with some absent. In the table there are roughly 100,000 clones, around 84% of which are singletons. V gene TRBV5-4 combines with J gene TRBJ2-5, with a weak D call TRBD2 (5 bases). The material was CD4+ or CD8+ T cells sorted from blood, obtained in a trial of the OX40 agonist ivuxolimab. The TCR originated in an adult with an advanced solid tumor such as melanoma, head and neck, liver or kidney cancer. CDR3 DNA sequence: TGTGCCAGCAGCCACCTCCGGGGTGGTGACCCCAAAGAGACCCAGTACTTC. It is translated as CASSHLRGGDPKETQYF.